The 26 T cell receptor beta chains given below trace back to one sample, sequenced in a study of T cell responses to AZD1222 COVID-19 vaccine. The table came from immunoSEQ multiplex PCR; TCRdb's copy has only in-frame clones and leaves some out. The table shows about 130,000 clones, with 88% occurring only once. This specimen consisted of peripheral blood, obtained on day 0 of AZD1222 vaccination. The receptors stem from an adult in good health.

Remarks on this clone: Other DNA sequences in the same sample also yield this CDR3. CDR3 residues: CASSLDRGQPQHF. The CDR3 DNA sequence: TGTGCCAGCAGCTTAGACAGGGGGCAGCCCCAGCATTTT. This rearrangement joins TRBV11-2 to TRBJ1-5, with 7 bases aligning to TRBD1. The CDR3 contains 13 residues. V trimming: 0 bases; J trimming: 7 bases; junction bases outside the gene matches: 0. CDR1 SGHAT and CDR2 FQNNGV come from the germline V gene. Combining the CDR3 with reference TRBV11-2 and TRBJ1-5 gives the whole variable domain EAGVAQSPRYKIIEKRQSVAFWCNPISGHATLYWYQQILGQGPKLLIQFQNNGVVDDSQLPKDRFSAERLKGVDSTLKIQPAKLEDSAVYLCASSLDRGQPQHFGDGTRLSIL.

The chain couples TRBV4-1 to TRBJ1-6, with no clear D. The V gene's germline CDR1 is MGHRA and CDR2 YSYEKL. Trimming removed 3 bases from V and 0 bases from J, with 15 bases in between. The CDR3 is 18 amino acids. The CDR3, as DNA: TGCGCCAGCAGCCAGGAAACCTTCGATCGCTCCTATAATTCACCCCTCCACTTT. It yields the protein CASSQETFDRSYNSPLHF.

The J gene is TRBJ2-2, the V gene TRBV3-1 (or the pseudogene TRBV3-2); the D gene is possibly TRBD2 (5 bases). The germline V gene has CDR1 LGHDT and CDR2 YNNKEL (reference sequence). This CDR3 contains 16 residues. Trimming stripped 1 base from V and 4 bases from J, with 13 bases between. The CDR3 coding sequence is TGTGCCAGCAGCCAAGGGACGGGATCCGGCACCGGGGAGCTGTTTTTT. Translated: CASSQGTGSGTGELFF.

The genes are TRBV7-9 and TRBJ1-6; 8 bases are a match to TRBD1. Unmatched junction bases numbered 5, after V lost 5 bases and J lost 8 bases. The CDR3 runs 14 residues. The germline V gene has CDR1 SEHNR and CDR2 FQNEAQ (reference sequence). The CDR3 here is CASSPDRADSPLHF. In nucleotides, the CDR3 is TGTGCCAGCAGCCCGGACAGGGCCGATTCACCCCTCCACTTT.

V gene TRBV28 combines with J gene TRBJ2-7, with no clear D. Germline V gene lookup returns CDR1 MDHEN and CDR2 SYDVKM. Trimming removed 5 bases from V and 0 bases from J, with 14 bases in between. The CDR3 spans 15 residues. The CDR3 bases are TGTGCCAGCAGTCAGGTTGGGTGGAGCTCCTACGAGCAGTACTTC. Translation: CASSQVGWSSYEQYF.

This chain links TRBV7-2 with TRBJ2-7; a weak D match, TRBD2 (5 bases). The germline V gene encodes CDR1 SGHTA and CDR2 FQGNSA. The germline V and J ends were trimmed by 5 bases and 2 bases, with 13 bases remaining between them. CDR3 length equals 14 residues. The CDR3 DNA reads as TGTGCCAGCAGCCCTCCGACTAAACCCTACGAGCAGTACTTC. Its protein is CASSPPTKPYEQYF. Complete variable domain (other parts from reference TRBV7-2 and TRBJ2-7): GAGVSQSPSNKVTEKGKDVELRCDPISGHTALYWYRQSLGQGLEFLIYFQGNSAPDKSGLPSDRFSAERTGGSVSTLTIQRTQQEDSAVYLCASSPPTKPYEQYFGPGTRLTVT.

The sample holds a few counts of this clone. CDR3 in amino acids: CASSPRQGKGEQYF. The CDR3 bases are TGTGCCAGCAGCCCTCGACAGGGTAAGGGCGAGCAGTACTTC. The V call is TRBV5-8, the J call TRBJ2-7, with 7 nucleotides matching TRBD1. The CDR3 totals 14 residues. V was pared by 4 bases and J by 6 bases, with 10 bases of the junction left unmatched. Germline CDR1 reads SGHTS; CDR2 reads YDEGEE.

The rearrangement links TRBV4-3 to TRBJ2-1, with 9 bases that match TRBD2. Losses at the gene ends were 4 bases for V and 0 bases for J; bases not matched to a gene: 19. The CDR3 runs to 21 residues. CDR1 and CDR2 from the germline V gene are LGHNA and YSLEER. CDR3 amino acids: CASSLTFSSGTNFGSYNEQFF. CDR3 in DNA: TGCGCCAGCAGCCTTACCTTCTCTAGCGGGACAAACTTCGGCTCCTACAATGAGCAGTTCTTC.

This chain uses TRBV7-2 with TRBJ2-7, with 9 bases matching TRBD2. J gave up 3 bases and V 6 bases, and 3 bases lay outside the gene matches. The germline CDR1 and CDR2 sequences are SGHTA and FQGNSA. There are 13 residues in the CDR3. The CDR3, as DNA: TGTGCCAGCAGAGGTAGCGGGGGCTACGAGCAGTACTTC. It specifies CASRGSGGYEQYF.

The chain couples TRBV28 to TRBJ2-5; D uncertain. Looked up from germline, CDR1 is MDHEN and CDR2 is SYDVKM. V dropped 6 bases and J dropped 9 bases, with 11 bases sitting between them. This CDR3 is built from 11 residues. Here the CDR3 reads CASSPTGSQYF. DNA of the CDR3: TGTGCCAGCAGCCCTACCGGTTCCCAGTACTTC.

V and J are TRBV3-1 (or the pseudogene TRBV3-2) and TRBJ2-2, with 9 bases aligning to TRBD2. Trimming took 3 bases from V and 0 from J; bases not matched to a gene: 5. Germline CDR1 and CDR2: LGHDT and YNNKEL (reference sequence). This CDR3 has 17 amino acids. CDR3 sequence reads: CASSHLAGSPNTGELFF. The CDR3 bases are TGTGCCAGCAGCCATCTAGCGGGGTCACCGAACACCGGGGAGCTGTTTTTT.

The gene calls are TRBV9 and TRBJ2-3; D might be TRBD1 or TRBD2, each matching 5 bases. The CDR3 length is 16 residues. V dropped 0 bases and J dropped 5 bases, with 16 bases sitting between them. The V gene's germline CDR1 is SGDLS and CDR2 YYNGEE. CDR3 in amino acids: CASSVEVMGTGDTQYF. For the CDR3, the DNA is TGTGCCAGCAGCGTAGAGGTCATGGGGACGGGAGATACGCAGTATTTT.

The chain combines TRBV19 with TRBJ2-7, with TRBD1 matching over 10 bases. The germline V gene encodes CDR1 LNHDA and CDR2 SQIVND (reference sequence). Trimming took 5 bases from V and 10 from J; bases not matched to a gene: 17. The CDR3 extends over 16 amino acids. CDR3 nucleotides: TGTGCCAGTAGTCTCCTACTGGAAGGACAGGGGGGACGTCAGTACTTC. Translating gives CASSLLLEGQGGRQYF. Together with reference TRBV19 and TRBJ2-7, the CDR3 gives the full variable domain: DGGITQSPKYLFRKEGQNVTLSCEQNLNHDAMYWYRQDPGQGLRLIYYSQIVNDFQKGDIAEGYSVSREKKESFPLTVTSAQKNPTAFYLCASSLLLEGQGGRQYFGPGTRLTVT.

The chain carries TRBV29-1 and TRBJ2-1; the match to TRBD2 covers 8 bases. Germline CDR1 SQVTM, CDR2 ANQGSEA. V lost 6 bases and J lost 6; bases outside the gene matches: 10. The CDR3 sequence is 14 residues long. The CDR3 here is CSVSASGSANEQFF. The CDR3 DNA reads TGCAGCGTAAGCGCTAGCGGGTCCGCCAATGAGCAGTTCTTC.

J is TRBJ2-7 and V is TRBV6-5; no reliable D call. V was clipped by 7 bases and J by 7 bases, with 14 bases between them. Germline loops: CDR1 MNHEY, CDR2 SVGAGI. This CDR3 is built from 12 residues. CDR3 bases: TGTGCCAGCACCCCACCCGTGGGGGAGCAGTACTTC. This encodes CASTPPVGEQYF.

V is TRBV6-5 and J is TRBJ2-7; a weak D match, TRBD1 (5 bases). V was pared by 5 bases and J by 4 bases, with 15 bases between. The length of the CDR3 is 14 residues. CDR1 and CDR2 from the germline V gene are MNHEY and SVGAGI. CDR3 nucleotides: TGTGCCAGCAGTACCCACCAGGGCGGTTACGAGCAGTACTTC. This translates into CASSTHQGGYEQYF.

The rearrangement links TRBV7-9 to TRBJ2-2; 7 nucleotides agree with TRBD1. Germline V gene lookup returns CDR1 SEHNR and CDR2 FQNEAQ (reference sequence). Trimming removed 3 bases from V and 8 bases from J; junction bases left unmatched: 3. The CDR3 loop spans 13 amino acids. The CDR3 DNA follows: TGTGCCAGCAGCTTCGGACAGGAAGGGGAGCTGTTTTTT. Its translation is CASSFGQEGELFF.

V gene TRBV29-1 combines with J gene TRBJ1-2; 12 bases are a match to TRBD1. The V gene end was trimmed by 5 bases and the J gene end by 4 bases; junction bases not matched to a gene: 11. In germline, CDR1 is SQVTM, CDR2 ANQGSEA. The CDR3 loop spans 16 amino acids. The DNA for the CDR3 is TGCAGCGTTCTCGCCGGGACAGGGGGCTTCGGCTATGGCTACACCTTC. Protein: CSVLAGTGGFGYGYTF.

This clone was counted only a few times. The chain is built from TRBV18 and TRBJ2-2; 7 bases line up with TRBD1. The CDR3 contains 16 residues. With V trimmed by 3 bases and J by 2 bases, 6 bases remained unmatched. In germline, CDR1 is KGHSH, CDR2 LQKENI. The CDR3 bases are TGTGCCAGCTCACCTCGACAGGGCCCCAACACCGGGGAGCTGTTTTTT. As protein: CASSPRQGPNTGELFF.

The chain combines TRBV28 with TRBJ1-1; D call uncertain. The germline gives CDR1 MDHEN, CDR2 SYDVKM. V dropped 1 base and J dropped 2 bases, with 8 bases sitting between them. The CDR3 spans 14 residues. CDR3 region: CASSLSGPNTEAFF. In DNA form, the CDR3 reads TGTGCCAGCAGTTTATCAGGACCCAACACTGAAGCTTTCTTT.

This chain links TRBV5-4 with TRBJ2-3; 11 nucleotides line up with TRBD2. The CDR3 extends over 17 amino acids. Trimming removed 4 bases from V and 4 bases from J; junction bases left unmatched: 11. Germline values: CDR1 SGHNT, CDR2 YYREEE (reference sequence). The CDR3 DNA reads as TGTGCCAGCAGCAAGAAAGTGACTAGCGGGACCGCAGATACGCAGTATTTT. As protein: CASSKKVTSGTADTQYF.

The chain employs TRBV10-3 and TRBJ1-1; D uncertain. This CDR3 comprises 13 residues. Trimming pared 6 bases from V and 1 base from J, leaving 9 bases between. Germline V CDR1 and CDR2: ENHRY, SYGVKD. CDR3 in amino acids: CAISAQTNTEAFF. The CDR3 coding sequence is TGTGCCATCAGCGCTCAGACGAACACTGAAGCTTTCTTT.

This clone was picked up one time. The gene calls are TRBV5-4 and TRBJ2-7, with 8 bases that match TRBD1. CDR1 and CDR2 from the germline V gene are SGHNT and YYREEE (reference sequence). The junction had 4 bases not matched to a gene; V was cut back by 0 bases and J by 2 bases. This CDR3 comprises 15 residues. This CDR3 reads CASSLGTGKTYEQYF. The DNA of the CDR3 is TGTGCCAGCAGCTTGGGGACAGGGAAAACCTACGAGCAGTACTTC. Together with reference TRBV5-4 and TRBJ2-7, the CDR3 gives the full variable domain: ETGVTQSPTHLIKTRGQQVTLRCSSQSGHNTVSWYQQALGQGPQFIFQYYREEENGRGNFPPRFSGLQFPNYSSELNVNALELDDSALYLCASSLGTGKTYEQYFGPGTRLTVT.

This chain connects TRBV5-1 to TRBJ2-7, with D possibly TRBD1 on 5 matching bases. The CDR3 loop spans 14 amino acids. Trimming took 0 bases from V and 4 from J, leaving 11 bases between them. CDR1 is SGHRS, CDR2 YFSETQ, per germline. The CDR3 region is CASSLGARQYEQYF. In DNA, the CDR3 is TGCGCCAGCAGCTTGGGAGCTAGACAGTACGAGCAGTACTTC.

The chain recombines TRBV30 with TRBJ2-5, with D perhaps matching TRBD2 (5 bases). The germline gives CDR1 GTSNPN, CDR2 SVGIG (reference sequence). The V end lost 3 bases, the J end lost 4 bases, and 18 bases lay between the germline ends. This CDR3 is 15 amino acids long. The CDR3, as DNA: TGTGCCTGGAGACCCCCACGGGGTTGGAGAGAGACCCAGTACTTC. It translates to CAWRPPRGWRETQYF.

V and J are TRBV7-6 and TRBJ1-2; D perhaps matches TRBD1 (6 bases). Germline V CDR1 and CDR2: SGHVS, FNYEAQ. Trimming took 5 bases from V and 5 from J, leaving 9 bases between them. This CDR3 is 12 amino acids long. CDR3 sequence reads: CASSHDRYGYTF. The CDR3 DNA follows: TGTGCCAGCAGCCATGACAGGTATGGCTACACCTTC.